This entry features one T cell receptor (beta chain) sequence. These data come from a study of blood T cell repertoires in COVID-19. For the study at large: Some COVID-19 samples were acute and others convalescent; all came from the United States, Italy and Spain.

CDR1 and CDR2 (germline): SEHNR, FQNEAQ (reference sequence). V shed 5 bases and J shed 0 bases, with 7 bases lying between them. The CDR3 is made up of 13 amino acids. Study processing details: Reference gene primer amplification gave nucleated cell count estimates. The protocol was immunoSEQ multiplex PCR, while the TCRdb copy is restricted to in-frame clones and leaves out a portion. Clone size and V and J calls were adopted from that table, with D and trimming inferred from the DNA. The sample contains some 100,000 clones, 70% to 85% of which appear only once. This TCR derives from a man in his forties or fifties with acute or convalescent COVID-19. The V and J genes are TRBV7-9 and TRBJ1-1; D is uncertain. The sequencing input was peripheral blood. The CDR3 loop is CASSPVLNTEAFF. CDR3 in DNA: TGTGCCAGCAGCCCGGTTCTGAACACTGAAGCTTTCTTT. Full variable domain (remainder filled in from reference TRBV7-9 and TRBJ1-1): DTGVSQNPRHKITKRGQNVTFRCDPISEHNRLYWYRQTLGQGPEFLTYFQNEAQLEKSRLLSDRFSAERPKGSFSTLEIQRTEQGDSAMYLCASSPVLNTEAFFGQGTRLTVV.